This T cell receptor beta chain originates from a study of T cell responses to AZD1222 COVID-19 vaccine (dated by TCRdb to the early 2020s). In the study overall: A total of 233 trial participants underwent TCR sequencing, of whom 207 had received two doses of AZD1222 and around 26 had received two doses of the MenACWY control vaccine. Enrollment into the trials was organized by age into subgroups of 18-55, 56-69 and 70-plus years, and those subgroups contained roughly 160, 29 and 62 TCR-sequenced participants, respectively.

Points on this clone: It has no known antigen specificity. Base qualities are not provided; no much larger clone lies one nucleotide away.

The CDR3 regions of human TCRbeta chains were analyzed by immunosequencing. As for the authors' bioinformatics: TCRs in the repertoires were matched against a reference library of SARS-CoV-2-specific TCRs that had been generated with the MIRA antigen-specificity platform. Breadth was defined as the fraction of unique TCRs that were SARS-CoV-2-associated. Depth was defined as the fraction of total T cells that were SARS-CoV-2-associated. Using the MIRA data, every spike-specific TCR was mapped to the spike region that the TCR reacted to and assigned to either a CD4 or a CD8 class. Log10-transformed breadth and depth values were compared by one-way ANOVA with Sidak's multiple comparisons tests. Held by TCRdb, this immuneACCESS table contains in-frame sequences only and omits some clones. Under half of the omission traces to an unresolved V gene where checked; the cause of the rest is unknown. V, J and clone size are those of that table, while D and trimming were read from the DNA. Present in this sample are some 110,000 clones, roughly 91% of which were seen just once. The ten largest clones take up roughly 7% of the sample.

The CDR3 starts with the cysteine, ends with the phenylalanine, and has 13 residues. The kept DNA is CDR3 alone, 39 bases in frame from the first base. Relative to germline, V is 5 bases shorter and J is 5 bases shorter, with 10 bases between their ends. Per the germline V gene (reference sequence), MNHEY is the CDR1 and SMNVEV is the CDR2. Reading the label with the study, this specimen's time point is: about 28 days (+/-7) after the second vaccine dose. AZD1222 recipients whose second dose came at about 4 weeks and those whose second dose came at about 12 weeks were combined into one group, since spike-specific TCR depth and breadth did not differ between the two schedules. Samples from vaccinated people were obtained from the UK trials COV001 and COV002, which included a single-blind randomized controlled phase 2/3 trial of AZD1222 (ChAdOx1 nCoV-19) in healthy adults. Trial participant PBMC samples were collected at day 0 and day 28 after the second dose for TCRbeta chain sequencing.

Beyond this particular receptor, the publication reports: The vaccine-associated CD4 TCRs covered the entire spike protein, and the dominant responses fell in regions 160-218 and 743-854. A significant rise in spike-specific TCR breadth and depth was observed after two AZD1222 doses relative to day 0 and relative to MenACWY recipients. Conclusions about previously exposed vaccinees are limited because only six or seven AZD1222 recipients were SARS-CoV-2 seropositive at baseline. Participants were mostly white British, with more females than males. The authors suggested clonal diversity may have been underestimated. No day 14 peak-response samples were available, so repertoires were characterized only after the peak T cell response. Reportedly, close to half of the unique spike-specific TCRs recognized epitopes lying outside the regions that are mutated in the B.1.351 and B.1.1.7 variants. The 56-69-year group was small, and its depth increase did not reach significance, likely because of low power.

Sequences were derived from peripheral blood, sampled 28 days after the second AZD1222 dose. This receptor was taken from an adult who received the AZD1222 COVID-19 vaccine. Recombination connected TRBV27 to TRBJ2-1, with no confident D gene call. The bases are TGTGCCAGCAGTAAAAATAGGCACAATGAGCAGTTCTTC. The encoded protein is CASSKNRHNEQFF.